This TCR beta chain comes out of a study of blood T cell repertoires in COVID-19. A single count supports this clone. Using immunoSEQ multiplex PCR, the repertoire was profiled, and TCRdb retains in-frame clones only, with some absent. Of 85,000 to 95,000 clones in the sample, 86% are singletons; the top ten hold roughly 25%. Trimming removed 4 bases at V and 3 bases at J, with 10 bases between. CDR1 LNHDA and CDR2 SQIVND come from the germline V gene (reference sequence). The CDR3 loop spans 15 amino acids. V and J are TRBV19 and TRBJ1-6, with a possible D match to TRBD1 (5 bases). Specimen: peripheral blood. The sequence was obtained from a human donor in a cohort sampled during active COVID-19. The CDR3 is CASSTGGGYNSPLHF. The CDR3 coding sequence is TGTGCCAGTAGTACCGGGGGGGGCTATAATTCACCCCTCCACTTT.